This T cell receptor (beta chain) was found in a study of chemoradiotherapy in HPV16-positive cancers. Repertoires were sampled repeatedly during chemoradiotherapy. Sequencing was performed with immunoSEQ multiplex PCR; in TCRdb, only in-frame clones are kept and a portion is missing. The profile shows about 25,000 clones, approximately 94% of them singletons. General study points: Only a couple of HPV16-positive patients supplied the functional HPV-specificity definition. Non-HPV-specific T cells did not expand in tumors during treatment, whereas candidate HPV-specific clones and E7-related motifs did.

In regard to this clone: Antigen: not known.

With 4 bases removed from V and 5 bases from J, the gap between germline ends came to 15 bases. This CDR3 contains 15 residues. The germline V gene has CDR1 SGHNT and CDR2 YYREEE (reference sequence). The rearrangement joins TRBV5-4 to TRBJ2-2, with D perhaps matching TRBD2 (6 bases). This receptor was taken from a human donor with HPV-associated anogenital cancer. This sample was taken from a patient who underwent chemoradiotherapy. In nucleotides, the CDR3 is TGTGCCAGCAGCGTTGGAGGGAGAGGGACCGGGGAGCTGTTTTTT. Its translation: CASSVGGRGTGELFF.